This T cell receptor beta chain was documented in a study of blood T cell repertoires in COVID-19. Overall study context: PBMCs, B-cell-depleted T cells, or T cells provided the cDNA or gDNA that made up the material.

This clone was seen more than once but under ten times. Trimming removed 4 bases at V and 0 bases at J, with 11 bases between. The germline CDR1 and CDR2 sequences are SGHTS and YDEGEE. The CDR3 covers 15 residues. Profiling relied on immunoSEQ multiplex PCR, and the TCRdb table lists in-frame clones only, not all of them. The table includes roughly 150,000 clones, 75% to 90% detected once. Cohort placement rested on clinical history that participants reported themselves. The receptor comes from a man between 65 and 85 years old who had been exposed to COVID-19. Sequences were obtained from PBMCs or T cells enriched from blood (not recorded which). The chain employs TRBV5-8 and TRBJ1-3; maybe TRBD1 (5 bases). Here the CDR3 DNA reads TGTGCCAGCAGCCGCGGGACGAACTCTGGAAACACCATATATTTT. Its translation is CASSRGTNSGNTIYF.